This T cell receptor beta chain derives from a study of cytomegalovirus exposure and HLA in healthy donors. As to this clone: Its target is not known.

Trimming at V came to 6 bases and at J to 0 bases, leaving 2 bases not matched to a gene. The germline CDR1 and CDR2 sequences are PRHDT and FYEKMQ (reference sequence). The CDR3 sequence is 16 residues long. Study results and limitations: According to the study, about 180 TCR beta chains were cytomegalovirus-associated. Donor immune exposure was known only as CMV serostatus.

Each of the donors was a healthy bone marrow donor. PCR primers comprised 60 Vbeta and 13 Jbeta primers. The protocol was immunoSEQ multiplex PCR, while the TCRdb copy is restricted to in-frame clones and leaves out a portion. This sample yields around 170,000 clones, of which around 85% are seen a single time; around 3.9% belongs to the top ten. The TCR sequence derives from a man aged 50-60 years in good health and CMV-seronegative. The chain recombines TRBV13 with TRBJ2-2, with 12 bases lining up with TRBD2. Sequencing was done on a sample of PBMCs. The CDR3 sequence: CASSWTSGANTGELFF. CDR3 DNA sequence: TGTGCCAGCAGTTGGACTAGCGGGGCGAACACCGGGGAGCTGTTTTTT.